The T cell receptor beta chain described here comes from a study of metastatic and nonmetastatic thyroid tumors. This clone has a count of ten or more. TCRdb re-analyzed the PCR reads through MiXCR. Of some 16,000 clones listed, about a quarter are singletons. Every patient was untreated before thyroid surgery. V lost 5 bases and J lost 5; bases outside the gene matches: 3. Germline V gene data show CDR1 as MNHNS and CDR2 as SASEGT. The CDR3 is made up of 14 amino acids. The sample was tumor tissue. The chain carries TRBV6-1 and TRBJ2-5, with 12 bases fitting TRBD2. The receptor was derived from a female donor with papillary thyroid cancer or a benign thyroid nodule (not recorded which). Some clones in this sample may be carry-over from other donors' samples. The CDR3 sequence is CASSTGLAGETQYF. The DNA for the CDR3 is TGTGCCAGCAGTACCGGACTAGCGGGGGAGACCCAGTACTTC.